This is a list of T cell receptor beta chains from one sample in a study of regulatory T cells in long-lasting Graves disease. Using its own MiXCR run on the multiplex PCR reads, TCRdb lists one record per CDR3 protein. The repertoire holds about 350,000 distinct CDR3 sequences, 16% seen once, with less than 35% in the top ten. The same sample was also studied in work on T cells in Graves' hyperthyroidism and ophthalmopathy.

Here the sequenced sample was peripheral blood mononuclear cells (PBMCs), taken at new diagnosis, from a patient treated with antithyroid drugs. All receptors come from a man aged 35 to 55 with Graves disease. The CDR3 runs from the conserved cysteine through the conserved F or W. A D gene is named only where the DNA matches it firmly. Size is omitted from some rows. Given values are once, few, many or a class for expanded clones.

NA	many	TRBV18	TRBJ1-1	CASSMAAPEAFF	TGTGCCAGCTCAATGGCAGCCCCAGAAGCTTTCTTT
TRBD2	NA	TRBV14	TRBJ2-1	CASSHKLAGRQFF	TGTGCCAGCAGCCATAAGCTAGCGGGGAGGCAGTTCTTC
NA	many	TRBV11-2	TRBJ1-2	CASSLDGSNYGYTF	TGTGCCAGCAGCTTAGATGGCAGCAACTATGGCTACACCTTC
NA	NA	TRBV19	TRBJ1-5	CASSIDRRGAQPQHF	TGTGCCAGTAGTATAGACCGCCGGGGCGCTCAGCCCCAGCATTTT
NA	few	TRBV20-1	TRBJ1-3	CSAMGLGNTIYF	TGCAGTGCTATGGGCTTGGGAAACACCATATATTTT
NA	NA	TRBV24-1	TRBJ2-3	CATSGSASTDTQYF	TGTGCCACCAGTGGCAGTGCTAGCACAGATACGCAGTATTTT
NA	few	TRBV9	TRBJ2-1	CASSEGGGSYNEQFF	TGTGCCAGCAGCGAGGGGGGGGGTTCCTACAATGAGCAGTTCTTC
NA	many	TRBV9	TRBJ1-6	CASSVGQTGSPLHF	TGTGCCAGCAGCGTAGGACAGACGGGATCACCCCTCCACTTT
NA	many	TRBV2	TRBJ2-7	CASRGVGHEQYF	TGTGCCAGCAGGGGTGTGGGACACGAGCAGTACTTC
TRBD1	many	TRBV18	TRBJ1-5	CASSSRTGANQPQHF	TGTGCCAGCTCGTCCAGGACAGGGGCAAATCAGCCCCAGCATTTT
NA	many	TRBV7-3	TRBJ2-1	CASSLTRAVSYNEQFF	TGTGCCAGCAGCCTAACCCGCGCCGTCTCCTACAATGAGCAGTTCTTC
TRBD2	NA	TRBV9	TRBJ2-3	CASSLLGGLAETRTDTQYF	TGTGCCAGCAGCCTCCTTGGGGGACTAGCGGAAACTCGCACAGATACGCAGTATTTT
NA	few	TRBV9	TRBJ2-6	CASSVGRGGAGANVLTF	TGTGCCAGCAGCGTAGGGAGAGGAGGAGCTGGGGCCAACGTCCTGACTTTC
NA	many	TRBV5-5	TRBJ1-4	CASSLVPLGTNEKLFF	TGTGCCAGCAGCTTGGTGCCTCTTGGGACTAATGAAAAACTGTTTTTT
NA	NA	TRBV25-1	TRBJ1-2	CASSESAQGQYGYTF	TGTGCCAGCAGTGAATCTGCGCAGGGCCAATATGGCTACACCTTC
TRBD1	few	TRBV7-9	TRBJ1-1	CASSETGQGNTEAFF	TGTGCCAGCAGCGAGACGGGACAGGGGAACACTGAAGCTTTCTTT
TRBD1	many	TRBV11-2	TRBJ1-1	CASSSQPGQAAFF	TGTGCCAGCAGCTCGCAGCCGGGACAGGCGGCTTTCTTT
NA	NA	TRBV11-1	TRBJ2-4	CASSLDTVAAQYF	TGTGCCAGCAGCTTAGACACCGTGGCTGCTCAGTACTTC